The 27 T cell receptor beta chains given below trace back to one sample, sequenced in a study of blood T cell repertoires in COVID-19 (dated by TCRdb to about 2020). The library was produced with the immunoSEQ multiplex PCR assay. This immuneACCESS table, as held by TCRdb, lists in-frame sequences with V and J called but not all clones. Of the missing ones, under half trace to an unresolved V gene in checked studies; the others have no known cause. The sample has about 270,000 clones on record, 91% of them singletons. The ten largest account for 2.6% of the sample. Material for sequencing was peripheral blood. These receptors were collected from a person in their late teens or twenties with COVID-19, enrolled during active disease.

This chain uses TRBV5-1 with TRBJ2-7, with 10 bases fitting TRBD1. The CDR3 loop spans 15 amino acids. Germline CDR1 reads SGHRS; CDR2 reads YFSETQ. With 0 bases clipped from V and 7 bases from J, the junction kept 7 bases outside the gene matches. CDR3 protein: CASSLVGDRGGEQYF. In DNA form, the CDR3 reads TGCGCCAGCAGCTTGGTAGGGGACAGGGGCGGGGAGCAGTACTTC.

The chain joins TRBV4-1 to TRBJ1-5, with D unresolved. Trimming took off 2 bases at V and 0 bases at J, with 8 bases between the two ends. Germline V gives CDR1 MGHRA, CDR2 YSYEKL. The CDR3 consists of 15 residues. CDR3 sequence: CASSQSSHSNQPQHF. The CDR3 bases are TGCGCCAGCAGCCAATCATCACATAGCAATCAGCCCCAGCATTTT.

The J gene is TRBJ2-1, the V gene TRBV28; 7 positions match TRBD1. V lost 5 bases to trimming and J lost 11 bases; unmatched junction nucleotides: 3. The CDR3 totals 11 residues. The V gene's germline CDR1 is MDHEN and CDR2 SYDVKM. CDR3 sequence: CASSLQGQQFF. CDR3 bases: TGTGCCAGCAGTCTACAGGGGCAGCAGTTCTTC.

The V call is TRBV6-5, the J call TRBJ2-5; the D gene is possibly TRBD1 (5 bases). V lost 10 bases, J lost 5 bases, and 17 bases lay in between. Per germline, CDR1 MNHEY and CDR2 SVGAGI. The CDR3 runs to 13 residues. CDR3 region: CAIRQPWLETQYF. CDR3 nucleotides: TGTGCCATCAGACAGCCCTGGCTGGAGACCCAGTACTTC.

The chain employs TRBV5-1 and TRBJ2-7; a possible D gene is TRBD2 (6 bases). CDR1 is SGHRS, CDR2 YFSETQ, per germline. Trimming took 4 bases from V and 2 from J, leaving 19 bases between them. This CDR3 comprises 16 residues. The DNA of the CDR3 is TGCGCCAGCAGCCTCCGACCCCTAGCGTCGGCCTACGAGCAGTACTTC. Its protein product is CASSLRPLASAYEQYF. Supplemented by reference TRBV5-1 and TRBJ2-7, the full variable domain reads KAGVTQTPRYLIKTRGQQVTLSCSPISGHRSVSWYQQTPGQGLQFLFEYFSETQRNKGNFPGRFSGRQFSNSRSEMNVSTLELGDSALYLCASSLRPLASAYEQYFGPGTRLTVT.

The chain is built from TRBV28 and TRBJ1-6; 9 bases align to TRBD1. From germline, CDR1 is MDHEN and CDR2 SYDVKM. The CDR3 spans 15 residues. J was trimmed by 7 bases and V by 1 base; bases with no gene match: 2. Written as DNA, the CDR3 is TGTGCCAGCAGTTTATATGACAGGGGGAATTCACCCCTCCACTTT. Amino acids: CASSLYDRGNSPLHF.

The V gene is TRBV3-1 (or the pseudogene TRBV3-2), the J gene TRBJ1-3; possibly TRBD1 for D (5 bases). The CDR3 is 17 amino acids. Germline values: CDR1 LGHDT, CDR2 YNNKEL (reference sequence). Trimming took 2 bases from V and 4 from J, leaving 18 bases between them. This CDR3 reads CASSQFPDNVGGNTIYF. CDR3 nucleotides: TGTGCCAGCAGCCAATTCCCGGACAACGTGGGAGGAAACACCATATATTTT.

V is TRBV18 and J is TRBJ2-7, with D unresolved. The CDR3 spans 13 residues. Germline V gene sequence: CDR1 KGHSH, CDR2 LQKENI. The ends were cut back, 2 bases at V and 6 bases at J, with 11 bases in the middle. The CDR3 DNA reads TGTGCCAGCTCACCAATCGAAGAGAGCGAGCAGTACTTC. It codes for CASSPIEESEQYF.

V and J are TRBV2 and TRBJ1-1; D is undetermined. Looked up from germline, CDR1 is SNHLY and CDR2 is FYNNEI. V gave up 7 bases and J gave up 4 bases, with 7 bases separating them. The CDR3 contains 11 residues. CDR3 residues: CASTRGTEAFF. The CDR3 DNA reads TGTGCCAGCACCCGGGGCACTGAAGCTTTCTTT.

The V gene is TRBV19, the J gene TRBJ1-6; no firm D call. Trimming cost V 0 bases and J 7 bases, with 10 bases left between them. This CDR3 comprises 15 residues. CDR1 and CDR2 from the germline V gene are LNHDA and SQIVND (reference sequence). The CDR3 loop is CASSIDITRNSPLHF. The CDR3 DNA sequence: TGTGCCAGTAGTATAGATATTACGCGGAATTCACCCCTCCACTTT. The variable domain in full, completed from reference TRBV19 and TRBJ1-6, reads DGGITQSPKYLFRKEGQNVTLSCEQNLNHDAMYWYRQDPGQGLRLIYYSQIVNDFQKGDIAEGYSVSREKKESFPLTVTSAQKNPTAFYLCASSIDITRNSPLHFGNGTRLTVT.

The chain uses TRBV4-3 and TRBJ2-2; TRBD1 matches at 8 bases. The V gene's germline CDR1 is LGHNA and CDR2 YSLEER. The CDR3 covers 17 residues. The V segment lost 3 bases and the J segment 1 base; nucleotides outside the gene matches: 7. Here the CDR3 reads CASSHRYGTGNTGELFF. CDR3 DNA: TGCGCCAGCAGCCACAGATACGGGACAGGGAACACCGGGGAGCTGTTTTTT.

This clone has only one observation. The J gene is TRBJ2-7, the V gene TRBV5-5; D remains unclear. V was pared by 2 bases and J by 0 bases, with 6 bases between. The length of the CDR3 is 13 residues. CDR1 is SGHKS, CDR2 YYEKEE, per germline (reference sequence). The CDR3 region is CASSLVASYEQYF. The CDR3 coding sequence is TGTGCCAGCAGCTTAGTGGCCTCCTACGAGCAGTACTTC.

This chain links TRBV7-6 with TRBJ2-5; D ambiguous. Trimming took 1 base from V and 5 from J, leaving 14 bases between them. Germline CDR1 is SGHVS and CDR2 is FNYEAQ. The CDR3 contains 15 residues. The CDR3 DNA follows: TGTGCCAGCAGCTTAGGGGTGCGGCTCCGGGAGACCCAGTACTTC. This codes for CASSLGVRLRETQYF.

In nucleotides, the CDR3 is TGCGCCAGCATGGTAGCGGGGGACTACGAGCAGTACTTC. Translating it yields CASMVAGDYEQYF. V and J are TRBV5-1 and TRBJ2-7; 9 bases line up with TRBD2. CDR3 length equals 13 residues. CDR1 and CDR2 from the germline V gene are SGHRS and YFSETQ. The J segment lost 3 bases and the V segment lost 6 bases, leaving 4 bases of the junction unmatched.

The chain couples TRBV6-5 to TRBJ2-7; D perhaps matches TRBD1 (6 bases). The CDR3 is made up of 14 amino acids. Trimming pared 2 bases from V and 3 bases from J, leaving 11 bases between. Looked up from germline, CDR1 is MNHEY and CDR2 is SVGAGI. The DNA of the CDR3 is TGTGCCAGCAGTTACGGACAGATTAGCTACGAGCAGTACTTC. Protein: CASSYGQISYEQYF.

The CDR3 DNA reads as TGTGCCAGCAGCCAGAGTGGGACTACAGGCGAGCAGTACTTC. It codes for CASSQSGTTGEQYF. The genes are TRBV4-2 and TRBJ2-7, with 7 bases identical to TRBD2. Germline V gene data show CDR1 as LGHNA and CDR2 as YNFKEQ. V was clipped by 3 bases and J by 6 bases; unmatched bases: 8. This CDR3 is 14 amino acids long.

The chain employs TRBV19 and TRBJ1-2; weak D call: TRBD1 (6 bases). The CDR3 runs to 14 residues. The V and J ends lost 10 bases and 2 bases respectively, with 17 bases between them. CDR1 is LNHDA, CDR2 SQIVND, per germline (reference sequence). This CDR3 is CATNSRQDNYGYTF. The CDR3 DNA reads as TGTGCCACCAACTCTAGACAGGACAACTATGGCTACACCTTC.

This clone was detected a few times. This chain joins TRBV7-6 and TRBJ2-7; TRBD2 aligns across 10 bases. Germline V CDR1 and CDR2: SGHVS, FNYEAQ. The CDR3 is 15 amino acids. V lost 3 bases to trimming and J lost 4 bases; unmatched junction nucleotides: 6. The CDR3 loop reads CASSFEREGPYEQYF. DNA of the CDR3: TGTGCCAGCAGCTTTGAGCGGGAGGGCCCGTACGAGCAGTACTTC.

CDR3 sequence reads: CASSPGLDNTQYF. The CDR3 nucleotides read TGTGCCAGCAGCCCTGGACTTGATAATACGCAGTATTTT. The chain links TRBV3-1 (or the pseudogene TRBV3-2) to TRBJ2-3; TRBD2 might be the D (5 bases). Germline V CDR1 and CDR2: LGHDT, YNNKEL (reference sequence). The V end lost 4 bases, the J end lost 7 bases, and 12 bases lay between the germline ends. The CDR3 loop spans 13 amino acids.

V gene TRBV4-3 combines with J gene TRBJ1-6, with TRBD1 matching over 7 bases. CDR1 and CDR2 from the germline V gene are LGHNA and YSLEER. The CDR3 length is 15 residues. J lost 5 bases, V lost 3 bases, and 4 bases had no gene match. DNA of the CDR3: TGCGCCAGCAGCCAGCTACAGGGGAATAATTCACCCCTCCACTTT. This sequence encodes CASSQLQGNNSPLHF.

V and J are TRBV7-9 and TRBJ2-5; 9 bases are a match to TRBD1. This CDR3 region has 14 residues. Trimming cost V 5 bases and J 5 bases; bases outside gene matches: 6. Germline loops: CDR1 SEHNR, CDR2 FQNEAQ (reference sequence). The CDR3 is CASSATGGDETQYF. The CDR3 DNA follows: TGTGCCAGCAGCGCGACAGGGGGGGACGAGACCCAGTACTTC.

The chain is built from TRBV4-1 and TRBJ2-7; 9 bases match TRBD1. The length of the CDR3 is 15 residues. V was clipped by 1 base and J by 4 bases; unmatched bases: 5. Germline V gene sequence: CDR1 MGHRA, CDR2 YSYEKL. The CDR3 loop is CASSQVRDRAYEQYF. The CDR3, as DNA: TGCGCCAGCAGCCAAGTCAGGGACAGGGCGTACGAGCAGTACTTC.

This chain uses TRBV3-1 (or the pseudogene TRBV3-2) with TRBJ2-3; 9 nucleotides match TRBD2. The CDR3 is 16 amino acids. J was trimmed by 3 bases and V by 1 base; bases with no gene match: 5. Germline CDR1 reads LGHDT; CDR2 reads YNNKEL (reference sequence). This CDR3 is CASSQGPAGGTDTQYF. CDR3 sequence (DNA): TGTGCCAGCAGCCAAGGACCGGCGGGGGGGACAGATACGCAGTATTTT.

The chain combines TRBV28 with TRBJ1-2; 7 bases map to TRBD1. Germline V CDR1 and CDR2: MDHEN, SYDVKM. CDR3 length equals 14 residues. J gave up 5 bases and V 4 bases, and 7 bases lay outside the gene matches. CDR3 sequence reads: CASSSPGQPYGYTF. Here the CDR3 DNA reads TGTGCCAGCAGTTCTCCGGGACAGCCTTATGGCTACACCTTC.

The chain carries TRBV7-9 and TRBJ1-2; a possible D gene is TRBD1 (5 bases). Deletions cut 5 bases from V and 2 bases from J, with 15 bases between. CDR1 is SEHNR and CDR2 is FQNEAQ in the germline V gene (reference sequence). The CDR3 consists of 15 residues. Here the CDR3 DNA reads TGTGCCAGCAGCCCAGAGACAGAGTCAAACTATGGCTACACCTTC. This sequence encodes CASSPETESNYGYTF.

Comment on this clone: At one end, the junction sequence differs from germline, possibly due to a read error. The chain uses TRBV5-1 and TRBJ1-2; 9 nucleotides agree with TRBD1. CDR1 SGHRS and CDR2 YFSETQ come from the germline V gene. The CDR3 loop spans 15 amino acids. The CDR3 bases are TGCGCCAGCAGGTTGGCGGAGGGACAGGGCTATGGCTACACCTTC. This translates into CASRLAEGQGYGYTF.

The V gene is TRBV5-4, the J gene TRBJ2-7; weak D call: TRBD2 (5 bases). The CDR3 is 12 residues long. CDR1 and CDR2 (germline): SGHNT, YYREEE (reference sequence). V gave up 6 bases and J gave up 6 bases, with 13 bases separating them. Here the CDR3 DNA reads TGTGCCAGCACCGATCTAGCTACCGAGCAGTACTTC. Encoded protein: CASTDLATEQYF.